This T cell receptor beta chain comes out of a study of CD8+CD57+ T cells in acquired aplastic anemia. Study overall: Quantities of DNA derived from sorted CD4+ and CD8+ cells averaged approximately 3.5 ug. Healthy donors yielded 9.5 million to 11 million CD4+ cell reads on average.

The study's findings and limits: Both patients and controls carried the same twenty-nine CD8+ CDR3 sequences.

This clonotype appeared many times. As yet, its antigen is unknown. Profiling of TCR beta VDJ combinations and CDR3 sequences used genomic DNA as template. TCRdb analysed the reads with MiXCR anew, one entry per CDR3 protein. The sample lists 100,000 to 150,000 distinct CDR3 sequences; approximately 41% were seen once. This CDR3 has 11 residues. Germline V gene lookup returns CDR1 SGHAT and CDR2 FQNNGV. The V gene lost 5 bases and the J gene lost 3 bases, with 5 bases spanning the gap. This sequence originates from a human donor in good health, serving as a control. V gene TRBV11-2 combines with J gene TRBJ2-7; D gene uncertain. Sequenced: sorted CD4+, CD8+, or CD8+CD57+ T cells (not recorded which) from PBMCs. The CDR3 DNA sequence: TGTGCCAGCAGCGGAAACTACGAGCAGTACTTC. Amino acids: CASSGNYEQYF.